This T cell receptor (beta chain) is drawn from a study of beta chain features in type 1 diabetes (dated 2018 in TCRdb). Regarding the research as a whole: Mean age, gender distribution, total cell number and subset yield did not differ between patients and healthy donors. A total of about 100,000,000 sorted cells were examined across all samples, and RNA yield correlated strongly with the number of cells per subset. The study compared the TCRB repertoires of sorted circulating CD4+ T cell subsets in recently diagnosed type 1 diabetes patients with those in matched healthy donors. Naive and central memory subsets were obtained from all 30 or so donors, but regulatory and stem cell-like memory subsets were isolated from only 8 patients and roughly eight healthy donors. The research as a whole found: The naive, central memory and regulatory TCRB repertoires appeared to resemble one another more closely among patients than among healthy donors. Type 1 diabetes patients showed a moderate but significant shortening of TCRB CDR3 length in all four CD4+ subsets. Shorter templates might be favored by PCR, yet because patient and control samples were amplified and corrected together, any such skew would affect both groups equally. HLA sub-analyses involved small numbers of individuals, so any influence of HLA type on TCRB rearrangement remained unresolved. Because cDNA was sequenced instead of genomic DNA, highly expressing activated cells could be over-represented, though the groups showed no difference in activation or CD3 levels. At VDJ recombination sites, patients with type 1 diabetes made fewer insertions and deleted more nucleotides, a pattern implying thymic rearrangement abnormalities.

Clipping removes 5 bases from V and 2 bases from J, with 12 as the unmatched junction base count. The CDR3, from cysteine to phenylalanine, totals 17 residues. Only CDR3 DNA is held: 51 bases, read in frame from base 1. The germline V gene encodes CDR1 SEHNR and CDR2 FQNEAQ (reference sequence). The entire isolated RNA was reverse transcribed using the High Capacity cDNA Reverse Transcription Kit, and thus expressed TCRB transcripts were sequenced. Deep immunoSEQ sequencing was applied to naive, central memory and regulatory T cell samples, giving an average of roughly 3.3 million total reads per sample. After sorted cells were lysed in RLT buffer, RNA was extracted with DNase-treated RNeasy Micro or Mini kits, with the choice depending on cell number. To prevent cross-contamination, each cell subset was processed individually, whereas patient and healthy donor samples were processed jointly. TCRB sequences were amplified from cDNA with the immunoSEQ multiplex PCR, producing 87-bp fragments spanning the CDR3 region. Sequencing of the amplicons was done on the Illumina HiSeq platform. In the source study's methods: Synthetic template baselines were used to correct PCR bias computationally, reads within Hamming distance 2 were collapsed, and singletons that could not be merged were discarded. Reads were aligned against IMGT so that V, D and J genes, CDR3 length and insertions or deletions at six rearrangement sites could be assigned. Clonotype counts were normalized to sorted cell number within each subset before computing true diversity and Gini coefficients with the tcR R package. The overlap coefficient, calculated on TCRB nucleotide sequences, was used to quantify repertoire sharing. Out-of-frame TCRB sequences from naive cells were analyzed to stand in for the pre-selection repertoire. TCRdb holds this immuneACCESS table with in-frame rearrangements only. Some clones are missing; in checked studies, unresolved V genes explain under half, and the rest has no known cause. V and J calls and clone size come straight from that table; D and trimming were deduced from the DNA. The sample profile shows 600,000 or so clones; 9.5% to 15% of them were found once. Jointly, the top ten make up around 0.12% of the sample.

This clone was seen a handful of times. The clone's antigen remains unknown. No much larger clone exists at a distance of one base, and base qualities are not known. Each donor gave one peripheral blood draw, averaging around 0.11 L, which was collected into heparinised tubes. Using a panel that included CD45RO, CCR7, CD25, CD127, CD95 and CD27, naive, central memory, regulatory and stem cell-like memory CD4+ T cells were sorted on a BD FACSAria II. All sorted populations exceeded 95% purity. Right away, PBMCs were isolated by Lymphoprep density gradient centrifugation and were stained directly, with no culture step. So that batch effects would be minimized, each experiment stained and sorted samples in pairs, pairing one healthy donor with one patient.

The clonotype comes from a man aged 25 to 40 with type 1 diabetes. The V and J genes are TRBV7-9 and TRBJ2-3; TRBD2 aligns with 8 central bases. The material sequenced was naive CD4+ T cells from blood. Sample cell subset or site, as interpreted from the label and publication: true naive CD4+ T cells. CDR3 protein: CASSPGGLRFFTDTQYF. The DNA sequence follows: TGTGCCAGCAGCCCGGGAGGGCTTCGTTTTTTCACAGATACGCAGTATTTT.